Listed below are T cell receptor beta chains from one sample, sequenced in a study of T cell repertoires in cytomegalovirus infection. MiXCR, applied by TCRdb to the reads, yields one record per CDR3 protein. Of fewer than 700,000 distinct CDR3 sequences in the sample, roughly 24% were seen once. The sequencing input was CD8+ T cells from PBMCs. The receptors come from a human donor in good health (CMV status not recorded). Some clones in this sample may be carry-over from other donors' samples. Both conserved end residues are part of each CDR3. Fields, in order: clone size, D gene, V gene, J gene, CDR3 DNA, CDR3 protein. D genes are given only for firm matches. Not every row has a clone size; where given, it reads once, few, many or a size class.

>many|-|TRBV7-2|TRBJ1-5
TGTGCCAGCAGCCTCTGGTCGAACAATCAGCCCCAGCATTTT
CASSLWSNNQPQHF
>-|-|TRBV27|TRBJ2-3
TGTGCCAGCAGTACCAACAGGGTTAGCACAGATACGCAGTATTTT
CASSTNRVSTDTQYF
>-|-|TRBV24-1|TRBJ2-2
TGTGCCACCAGGGCAGGGGCTGGGGAGCTGTTTTTT
CATRAGAGELFF
>many|-|TRBV12-5|TRBJ2-3
TGTGCTAGTGGTTTTAAAAGTCGCACAGATACGCAGTATTTT
CASGFKSRTDTQYF
>-|-|TRBV12-3/TRBV12-4|TRBJ1-1
TGTGCCAGCAGTTCTTCTCGGAACACTGAAGCTTTCTTT
CASSSSRNTEAFF
>few|-|TRBV20-1|TRBJ1-2
TGCAGTGCTTATAGGACACAAGGCTACACCTTC
CSAYRTQGYTF
>-|-|TRBV14|TRBJ2-1
TGTGCCAGCAGCCAAGTGGGGGGGGCGTGGTACGAGCAGTTCTTC
CASSQVGGAWYEQFF
>-|TRBD1|TRBV20-1|TRBJ1-1
TGCAGTGCTAGAGACAGCGGGACAGGGGAATCAAACACTGAAGCTTTCTTT
CSARDSGTGESNTEAFF
>many|TRBD2|TRBV7-8|TRBJ2-2
TGTGCCAGCAGCTTACCGGGTAGCGGGAGGAGTGTTACCGGGGAGCTGTTTTTT
CASSLPGSGRSVTGELFF
>few|TRBD1|TRBV24-1|TRBJ2-1
TGTGCCACCGTAGGACAGGGCTACAATGAGCAGTTCTTC
CATVGQGYNEQFF
>many|TRBD2|TRBV7-8|TRBJ2-5
TGTGCCAGCAGCGACGGGCGGGGGCAAGAGACCCAGTACTTC
CASSDGRGQETQYF
>many|-|TRBV7-9|TRBJ2-2
TGTGCCAGCAGCTTACGGCACAAGGGTACGAACACCGGGGAGCTGTTTTTT
CASSLRHKGTNTGELFF
>-|-|TRBV2|TRBJ1-2
TGTGCCAGTAAAGACACCTATGGCTACACCTTC
CASKDTYGYTF
>-|TRBD1|TRBV29-1|TRBJ2-2
TGCAGCGTGCAGGGACAGGGTAACACCGGGGAGCTGTTTTTT
CSVQGQGNTGELFF
>-|-|TRBV5-4|TRBJ1-5
TGTGCCAGCAGCTGGGGGCCGCTAGATCAGCCCCAGCATTTT
CASSWGPLDQPQHF
>-|-|TRBV4-2|TRBJ2-2
TGTGCCAGCCACCATGGGGCCGGGGAGCTGTTTTTT
CASHHGAGELFF
>many|TRBD1|TRBV7-9|TRBJ2-5
TGTGCCAGCAGCTTACCCGGACAGGGGTCGAGAGAGACCCAGTACTTC
CASSLPGQGSRETQYF
>many|-|TRBV7-2|TRBJ1-2
TGTGCCAGCAGCTTAGCAGGGGTCTACTTGAACTATGGCTACACCTTC
CASSLAGVYLNYGYTF
>few|-|TRBV3-1|TRBJ2-2
TGTGCCAGCCAGGGCTCACGGGACCCCGGGGAGCTGTTTTTT
CASQGSRDPGELFF
>-|-|TRBV5-5|TRBJ2-3
TGTGCCAGCAGCTTGGATCGGGGTTTGATGGGCACAGATACGCAGTATTTT
CASSLDRGLMGTDTQYF
>-|TRBD1|TRBV10-2|TRBJ1-3
TGCGCCAGCAGACAGGGGTCAGGAAACACCATATATTTT
CASRQGSGNTIYF
>-|-|TRBV12-3/TRBV12-4|TRBJ1-5
TGTGCCAGCAGTTTAAGGAGGGTCAATCAGCCCCAGCATTTT
CASSLRRVNQPQHF
>few|-|TRBV24-1|TRBJ2-1
TGTGCCACCAGCGCCAATACGGGTTACTCCTACAATGAGCAGTTCTTC
CATSANTGYSYNEQFF
>-|TRBD2|TRBV5-1|TRBJ2-3
TGCGCCAGCACCAGAGATCCTAGCGGGGGGTTACTCACAGATACGCAGTATTTT
CASTRDPSGGLLTDTQYF
>many|-|TRBV27|TRBJ2-1
TGTGCCAGCAGCTTATCGGACTACAATGAGCAGTTCTTC
CASSLSDYNEQFF
>-|-|TRBV7-9|TRBJ2-7
TGTGTCAGCAGCTTACAGGGTCCCTACGAGCAGTACTTC
CVSSLQGPYEQYF
>many|TRBD1|TRBV6-2/TRBV6-3|TRBJ2-2
TGTGCCAGCAGTTACATGAGGGGACAGGGAGCCCATTACACCGGGGAGCTGTTTTTT
CASSYMRGQGAHYTGELFF
>many|-|TRBV7-9|TRBJ1-2
TGTGCCAGCAGCCCGCGGGGAGATGGCTACACCTTC
CASSPRGDGYTF
>-|-|TRBV6-6|TRBJ2-1
TGTGCCAGCAGCCCCACTAGCTACGGTGAGCAGTTCTTC
CASSPTSYGEQFF
>-|TRBD1|TRBV2|TRBJ2-2
TGTGCCAGCTTTGGGACAGGGGGCCTAAACACCGGGGAGCTGTTTTTT
CASFGTGGLNTGELFF
>many|-|TRBV28|TRBJ1-5
TGTGCCAGCAGCGCCCCCCCAGGGGTCGGCAATCAGCCCCAGCATTTT
CASSAPPGVGNQPQHF
>-|-|TRBV5-1|TRBJ2-1
TGCGCCAGCAGCTTGCAAATGGGGGCGCGCTACAATGAGCAGTTCTTC
CASSLQMGARYNEQFF